The rows below give T cell receptor beta chains drawn from one sample of a study of control samples from healthy donors and cancer patients. This table comes from immunoSEQ multiplex PCR, and its TCRdb copy is limited to in-frame clones, with some not included. The data contain roughly 170,000 clones, about nine tenths of them seen just once; the ten biggest clones take up around 2%. The sample taken for sequencing was blood. Source of these receptors: a woman aged 40-49 years in good health. The CDR3 runs from the conserved cysteine through the conserved F or W. The D gene is left open where the match is weak. Size values are once, few and many counts, or a class for expanded clones, and some rows have none.

clone size,V gene,J gene,D gene,CDR3 DNA,CDR3 protein
-,TRBV2,TRBJ1-6,-,TGTGCCAGCAGTAGCGGTCCCAATTCACCCCTCCACTTT,CASSSGPNSPLHF
-,TRBV29-1,TRBJ2-2,TRBD2,TGCAGTTGTCTAGCGGGCGTCCACACCGGGGAGCTGTTTTTT,CSCLAGVHTGELFF
-,TRBV13,TRBJ1-4,-,TGTGCCAGCAGCTTAAAGGGCATCGGCGGTGAAAAACTGTTTTTT,CASSLKGIGGEKLFF
-,TRBV9,TRBJ2-7,-,TGTGCCAGCAGCCCCGATGGCGTGTCCCTCTCCTACGAGCAGTACTTC,CASSPDGVSLSYEQYF
-,TRBV7-9,TRBJ2-7,-,TGTGCCAGCAGCTTAGCCGGACAGAATCTTGAGCAGTACTTC,CASSLAGQNLEQYF
-,TRBV9,TRBJ1-3,TRBD1,TGTGCCAGCAGCGCGACAGGGAGCTCTGGAAACACCATATATTTT,CASSATGSSGNTIYF
once,TRBV6-5,TRBJ1-2,-,TGTGCCAGCAGTTACTCGGCCAGCGCCTATGGCTACACCTTC,CASSYSASAYGYTF
-,TRBV9,TRBJ2-1,-,TGTGCCAGCAGCCCCGCCGGACTGTTCTACAATGAGCAGTTCTTC,CASSPAGLFYNEQFF
few,TRBV7-9,TRBJ2-7,-,TGTGCCAGCAGCCCGGAACCCTACGAGCAGTACTTC,CASSPEPYEQYF
-,TRBV7-2,TRBJ2-7,TRBD2,TGTGCCAGCAGCTGGGGACTAGCGGGCTCCTACGAGCAGTACTTC,CASSWGLAGSYEQYF
many,TRBV7-2,TRBJ1-5,-,TGTGCCAGCAGCTTAGTGAAAGGGGGTCAGCCCCAGCATTTT,CASSLVKGGQPQHF
few,TRBV5-1,TRBJ2-7,-,TGCGCCAGCAGCTTGTCGGGAAGCTCCTACGAGCAGTACTTC,CASSLSGSSYEQYF
-,TRBV11-2,TRBJ2-1,TRBD2,TGTGCCAGCAGCTTAACGGCGGGGGGGTACTACAATGAGCAGTTCTTC,CASSLTAGGYYNEQFF
-,TRBV13,TRBJ1-2,-,TGTGCCAGCAGCTTAGGTCGCGGACAGCCAATCTATGGCTACACCTTC,CASSLGRGQPIYGYTF
-,TRBV4-2,TRBJ2-7,-,TGTGCCAGCAGCCACACCGGGTCCTTTTCCTACGAGCAGTACTTC,CASSHTGSFSYEQYF
-,TRBV10-1,TRBJ2-7,-,TGCGCCAGCAGTGAGTCCCCCTACGAGCAGTACTTC,CASSESPYEQYF
-,TRBV20-1,TRBJ2-7,-,TGCAGTGCTAGTCCCGGCTACGAGCAGTACTTC,CSASPGYEQYF
-,TRBV4-1,TRBJ2-2,TRBD1,TGCGCCAGCAGCCAGGCGGGACAGGGAACCGGGGAGCTGTTTTTT,CASSQAGQGTGELFF
-,TRBV5-1,TRBJ2-7,-,TGCGCCAGCAGCTTCGTGGCAGAGAGCTACGAGCAGTACTTC,CASSFVAESYEQYF
-,TRBV19,TRBJ1-2,-,TGTGCCAGTGGCAGGGCGTTGGAGGGCTACACCTTC,CASGRALEGYTF
once,TRBV7-2,TRBJ2-3,TRBD2,TGTGCCAGCAGCGGTAGACTAGCGGGGGTCACAGATACGCAGTATTTT,CASSGRLAGVTDTQYF
few,TRBV7-6,TRBJ2-7,-,TGTGCCAGCAGCTTAGATGCCTCCTACGAGCAGTACTTC,CASSLDASYEQYF
-,TRBV29-1,TRBJ1-2,TRBD1,TGCAGCGTCTCCAGGACAGGGGGCGAAGGCTACACCTTC,CSVSRTGGEGYTF
-,TRBV2,TRBJ1-1,-,TGTGCCAGCAAGAACAGCAACATGAACACTGAAGCTTTCTTT,CASKNSNMNTEAFF
-,TRBV15,TRBJ2-3,-,TGTGCCACCAGCGAGAGCTTGCAGGGCACAGATACGCAGTATTTT,CATSESLQGTDTQYF
-,TRBV29-1,TRBJ1-2,-,TGCAGCGTTGAAGTCCCGGTCTCGGGCTACACCTTC,CSVEVPVSGYTF
-,TRBV2,TRBJ1-1,-,TGTGCCAGCAGTGTGAGTGGGGCTGAAGCTTTCTTT,CASSVSGAEAFF
-,TRBV10-1,TRBJ2-1,TRBD2,TGCGCCAGCAGTGAGTCGACTAGCGGGGGACAGCTTGAGCAGTTCTTC,CASSESTSGGQLEQFF
-,TRBV18,TRBJ1-1,TRBD1,TGTGCCAGCTCACCAACCGGGACAGGGGATGGTGAAGCTTTCTTT,CASSPTGTGDGEAFF
-,TRBV10-1,TRBJ2-7,TRBD2,TGCGCCAGCAGTGAGGCGGGGCGGGGGGTCTCCTACGAGCAGTACTTC,CASSEAGRGVSYEQYF
-,TRBV12-3/TRBV12-4,TRBJ2-2,-,TGTGCCAGCAGACGATCCCTCGGGGAGCTGTTTTTT,CASRRSLGELFF
-,TRBV7-9,TRBJ1-4,-,TGTGCCAGCAGCTTAGTGGGGAATAATGAAAAACTGTTTTTT,CASSLVGNNEKLFF
-,TRBV3-1/TRBV3-2,TRBJ2-7,TRBD1,TGTGCCAGCAGCCACCCTATGGGGACAGGGGGGGAGCAGTACTTC,CASSHPMGTGGEQYF
few,TRBV7-9,TRBJ2-7,-,TGTGCCAGCAGCTTAGGGGTCTACGAGCAGTACTTC,CASSLGVYEQYF
once,TRBV5-1,TRBJ1-1,-,TGCGCCAGCAGCTGGGACCGGCCCACGGACACTGAAGCTTTCTTT,CASSWDRPTDTEAFF
-,TRBV28,TRBJ1-5,-,TGTGCCAGCAGCCAGAGAGGGCCCCAGCATTTT,CASSQRGPQHF
-,TRBV2,TRBJ2-5,TRBD2,TGTGCCAGCACGGCCGGGGGGGAGTGGACCCAGTACTTC,CASTAGGEWTQYF
-,TRBV27,TRBJ1-1,-,TGTGCCAGCAAGTGGAGTTTTCCGGGGAACACTGAAGCTTTCTTT,CASKWSFPGNTEAFF
-,TRBV23-1,TRBJ1-1,-,TGCGCCAGCTCTGGACCCGGAGCTTTCTTT,CASSGPGAFF
-,TRBV5-1,TRBJ1-6,TRBD1,TGCGCCAGCAGCTTCCTACCGGGACAGGGTATTTCACCCCTCCACTTT,CASSFLPGQGISPLHF
-,TRBV3-1/TRBV3-2,TRBJ1-1,-,TGTGCCAGCAGCCCGGGGGGTCAGGCCACTGAAGCTTTCTTT,CASSPGGQATEAFF
-,TRBV6-1,TRBJ2-1,-,TGTGCCAGCAGTGAAGTCAAGGTTAATGGAGAGTTCTTC,CASSEVKVNGEFF
-,TRBV20-1,TRBJ1-5,-,TGCAGTGCTAGTGGTGCCGGGGATACTAACAATCAGCCCCAGCATTTT,CSASGAGDTNNQPQHF
once,TRBV7-3,TRBJ1-1,-,TGTGCCAGCAGCCGAGGGGTAGGGGGCACTGAAGCTTTCTTT,CASSRGVGGTEAFF
-,TRBV3-1/TRBV3-2,TRBJ2-4,-,TGTGCCAGCAGGGAAGCAGGGAACATTCAGTACTTC,CASREAGNIQYF
-,TRBV5-1,TRBJ1-1,-,TGCGCCAGCAGCTGGAAGGGGGACACTGAAGCTTTCTTT,CASSWKGDTEAFF
-,TRBV21-1,TRBJ1-1,-,TGTGCCAGCACCCTCAATTTCGGGACGGTGAACACTGAAGCTTTCTTT,CASTLNFGTVNTEAFF
-,TRBV19,TRBJ1-6,-,TGTGCCAGTACAACCTCAACAAGGAACCCAAATAATTCACCCCTCCACTTT,CASTTSTRNPNNSPLHF
-,TRBV10-3,TRBJ2-3,TRBD2,TGTGCCATCAGACCCCAAACGGGGGGGAGCACAGATACGCAGTATTTT,CAIRPQTGGSTDTQYF
-,TRBV6-1,TRBJ2-1,-,TGTGCCAGCAGTGAACTCTACAATGAGCAGTTCTTC,CASSELYNEQFF
-,TRBV27,TRBJ1-1,-,TGTGCCAGCAGTTTATCGAGGGGGAACACTGAAGCTTTCTTT,CASSLSRGNTEAFF
-,TRBV6-6,TRBJ1-2,TRBD1,TGTGCCAGCTTTGATCTCAGCGGCAGGGGGCACTCTGGCTACACCTTC,CASFDLSGRGHSGYTF
once,TRBV5-6,TRBJ2-1,-,TGTGCCAGCAGCTTGGCCACGGTGGGCAATGAGCAGTTCTTC,CASSLATVGNEQFF
once,TRBV7-8,TRBJ2-3,TRBD2,TGTGCCAGCAGCTTAGCCAGAGGACTAGCTTACACAGATACGCAGTATTTT,CASSLARGLAYTDTQYF
-,TRBV5-1,TRBJ2-7,-,TGCGCCAGCAGCTTGGAGAACGGAGGAAACGAGCAGTACTTC,CASSLENGGNEQYF
-,TRBV24-1,TRBJ2-3,-,TGTGCCACCAGTGATCATCGACAAACCTCCACAGATACGCAGTATTTT,CATSDHRQTSTDTQYF
-,TRBV28,TRBJ1-6,-,TGTGCCAGCAGTCAAACCATCGGGACAATGGTCTTAACCCTCCACTTT,CASSQTIGTMVLTLHF
-,TRBV27,TRBJ1-1,TRBD1,TGTGCCAGCAGTCCCACAGGGGGCTGGAACACTGAAGCTTTCTTT,CASSPTGGWNTEAFF
-,TRBV7-9,TRBJ2-3,-,TGTGCCAGCAGCCACGAGTTATGGGACGGCAGTAAGGATACGCAGTATTTT,CASSHELWDGSKDTQYF